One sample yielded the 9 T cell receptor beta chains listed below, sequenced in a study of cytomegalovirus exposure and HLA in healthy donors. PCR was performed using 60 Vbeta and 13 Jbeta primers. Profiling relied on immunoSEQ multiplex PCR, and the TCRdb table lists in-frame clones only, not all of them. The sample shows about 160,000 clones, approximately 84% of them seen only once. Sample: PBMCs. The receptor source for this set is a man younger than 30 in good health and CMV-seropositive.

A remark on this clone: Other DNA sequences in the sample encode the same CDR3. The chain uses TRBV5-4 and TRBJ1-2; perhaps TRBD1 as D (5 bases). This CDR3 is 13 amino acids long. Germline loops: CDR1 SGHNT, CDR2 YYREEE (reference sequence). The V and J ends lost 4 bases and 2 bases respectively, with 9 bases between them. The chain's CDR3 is CASSPDSNYGYTF. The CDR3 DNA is TGTGCCAGCAGCCCTGACAGCAACTATGGCTACACCTTC. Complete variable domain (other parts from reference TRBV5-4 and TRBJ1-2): ETGVTQSPTHLIKTRGQQVTLRCSSQSGHNTVSWYQQALGQGPQFIFQYYREEENGRGNFPPRFSGLQFPNYSSELNVNALELDDSALYLCASSPDSNYGYTFGSGTRLTVV.

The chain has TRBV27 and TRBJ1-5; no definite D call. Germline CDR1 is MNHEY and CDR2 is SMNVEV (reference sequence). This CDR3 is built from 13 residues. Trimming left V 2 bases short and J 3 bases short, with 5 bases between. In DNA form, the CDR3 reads TGTGCCAGCAGTTTACTCTCCAATCAGCCCCAGCATTTT. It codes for CASSLLSNQPQHF.

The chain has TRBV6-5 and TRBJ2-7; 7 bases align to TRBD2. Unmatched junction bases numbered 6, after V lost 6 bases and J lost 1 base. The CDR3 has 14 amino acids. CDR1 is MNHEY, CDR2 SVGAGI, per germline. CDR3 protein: CASRAAGVSYEQYF. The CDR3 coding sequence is TGTGCCAGCAGGGCGGCGGGGGTTTCCTACGAGCAGTACTTC.

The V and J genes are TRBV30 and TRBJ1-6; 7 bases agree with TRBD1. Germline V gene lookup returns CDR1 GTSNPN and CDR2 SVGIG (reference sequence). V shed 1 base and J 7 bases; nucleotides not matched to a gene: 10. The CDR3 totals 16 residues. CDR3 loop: CAWSALQGLRNSPLHF. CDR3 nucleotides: TGTGCCTGGAGTGCTCTACAGGGGTTGAGGAATTCACCCCTCCACTTT.

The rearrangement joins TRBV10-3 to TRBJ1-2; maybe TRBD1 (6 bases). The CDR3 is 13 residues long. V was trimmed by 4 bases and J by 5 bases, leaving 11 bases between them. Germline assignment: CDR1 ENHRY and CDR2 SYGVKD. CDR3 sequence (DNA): TGTGCCATCAGTGGCAGGGGCGGGTATGGCTACACCTTC. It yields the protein CAISGRGGYGYTF.

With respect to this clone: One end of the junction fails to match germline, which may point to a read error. As DNA, the CDR3 is TGCGCCAGCAGCCAACAGGGGCCCCTATCTGGGGCCAACGGCCTGACTTTC. Amino acids: CASSQQGPLSGANGLTF. This chain joins TRBV4-3 and TRBJ2-6; perhaps TRBD1 as D (6 bases). This CDR3 is built from 17 residues. The germline gives CDR1 LGHNA, CDR2 YSLEER.

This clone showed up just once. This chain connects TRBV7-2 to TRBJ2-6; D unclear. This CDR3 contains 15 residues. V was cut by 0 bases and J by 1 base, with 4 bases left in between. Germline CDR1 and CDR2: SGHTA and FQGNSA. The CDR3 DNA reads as TGTGCCAGCAGCTTAGCGGCATCTGGGGCCAACGTCCTGACTTTC. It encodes CASSLAASGANVLTF. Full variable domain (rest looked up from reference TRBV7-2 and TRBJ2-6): GAGVSQSPSNKVTEKGKDVELRCDPISGHTALYWYRQSLGQGLEFLIYFQGNSAPDKSGLPSDRFSAERTGGSVSTLTIQRTQQEDSAVYLCASSLAASGANVLTFGAGSRLTVL.

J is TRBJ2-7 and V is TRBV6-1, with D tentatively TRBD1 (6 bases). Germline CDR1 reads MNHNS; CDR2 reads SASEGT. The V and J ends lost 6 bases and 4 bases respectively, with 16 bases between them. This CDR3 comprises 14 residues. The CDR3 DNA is TGTGCCAGCAGGCGAACAGGGACCTTATACGAGCAGTACTTC. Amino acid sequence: CASRRTGTLYEQYF.

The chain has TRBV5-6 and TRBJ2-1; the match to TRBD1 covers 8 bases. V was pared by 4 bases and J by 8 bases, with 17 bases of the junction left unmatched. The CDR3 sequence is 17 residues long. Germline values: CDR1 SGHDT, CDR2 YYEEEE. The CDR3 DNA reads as TGTGCCAGCAGCCCTAGAATGACAGGGGTTGAGCGTTATGAGCAGTTCTTC. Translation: CASSPRMTGVERYEQFF.